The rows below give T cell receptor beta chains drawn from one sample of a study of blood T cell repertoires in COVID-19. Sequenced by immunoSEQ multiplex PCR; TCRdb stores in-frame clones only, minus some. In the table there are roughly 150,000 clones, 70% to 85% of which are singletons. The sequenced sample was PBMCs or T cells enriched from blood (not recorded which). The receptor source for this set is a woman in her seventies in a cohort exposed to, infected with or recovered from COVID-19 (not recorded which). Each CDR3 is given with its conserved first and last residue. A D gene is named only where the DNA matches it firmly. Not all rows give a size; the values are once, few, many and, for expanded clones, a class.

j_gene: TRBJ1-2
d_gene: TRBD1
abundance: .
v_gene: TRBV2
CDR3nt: TGTGCCAGCAGGGACAGGGGACCCTATGGCTACACCTTC
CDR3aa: CASRDRGPYGYTF

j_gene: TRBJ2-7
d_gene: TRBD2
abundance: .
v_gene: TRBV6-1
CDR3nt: TGTGCCAGCAGTGAAGCGCTCGGGTCACGGGGGGGGGTCGAGCAGTACTTC
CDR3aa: CASSEALGSRGGVEQYF

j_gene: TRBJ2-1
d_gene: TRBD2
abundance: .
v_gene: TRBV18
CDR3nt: TGTGCCAGCTCACCAATTTGGCTAGCGGGAGAAGTTGAAGACGATGAGCAGTTCTTC
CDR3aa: CASSPIWLAGEVEDDEQFF

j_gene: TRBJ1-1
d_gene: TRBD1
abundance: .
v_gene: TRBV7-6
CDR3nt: TGTGCCAGCAGCTTAGATGGGACAGGGCTGAACACTGAAGCTTTCTTT
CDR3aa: CASSLDGTGLNTEAFF

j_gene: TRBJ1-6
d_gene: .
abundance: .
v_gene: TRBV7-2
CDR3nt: TGTGCCAGCCGTGGAGGGACGGTTAATTCACCCCTCCACTTT
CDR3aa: CASRGGTVNSPLHF

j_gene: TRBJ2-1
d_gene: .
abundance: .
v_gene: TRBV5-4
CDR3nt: TGTGCCAGCAGCCTGGACCCCACTTACAATGAGCAGTTCTTC
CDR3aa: CASSLDPTYNEQFF

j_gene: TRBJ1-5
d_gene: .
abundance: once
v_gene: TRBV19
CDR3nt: TGTGCCAGTAGTATAGATAGGGGGTCACACAATCAGCCCCAGCATTTT
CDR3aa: CASSIDRGSHNQPQHF

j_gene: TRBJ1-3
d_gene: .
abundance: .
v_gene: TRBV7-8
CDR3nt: TGTGCCAGCAGCCTAAGTATTACAGAACTTGGAAACACCATATATTTT
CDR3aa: CASSLSITELGNTIYF

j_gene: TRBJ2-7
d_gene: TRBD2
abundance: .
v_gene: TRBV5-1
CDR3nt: TGCGCCAGCAGCTTGGGGCCCGCCGGGACTAGCGGGCGCTACGAGCAGTACTTC
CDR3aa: CASSLGPAGTSGRYEQYF

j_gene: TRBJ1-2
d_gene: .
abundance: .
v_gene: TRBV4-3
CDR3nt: TGCGCCAGCAGCCAAGATCTTGGGGGGAACTATGGCTACACCTTC
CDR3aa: CASSQDLGGNYGYTF

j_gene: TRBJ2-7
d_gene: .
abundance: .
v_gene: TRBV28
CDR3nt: TGTGCCAGCAGTCCAGGGTCAGGTCTCTCCTACGAGCAGTACTTC
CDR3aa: CASSPGSGLSYEQYF

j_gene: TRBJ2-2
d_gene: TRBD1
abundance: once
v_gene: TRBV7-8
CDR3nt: TGTGCCAGTCAGGGACAGGGTTACACCGGGGAGCTGTTTTTT
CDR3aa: CASQGQGYTGELFF

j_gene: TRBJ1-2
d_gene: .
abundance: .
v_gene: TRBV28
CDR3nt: TGTGCCAGCAGTAACTACAGGAAAACGGGCGGCTACACCTTC
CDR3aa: CASSNYRKTGGYTF

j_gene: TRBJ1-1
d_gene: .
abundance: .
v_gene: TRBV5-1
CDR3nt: TGCGCCAGCAGCTTGGAGGTGCAAGGGGCGAACACTGAAGCTTTCTTT
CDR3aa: CASSLEVQGANTEAFF

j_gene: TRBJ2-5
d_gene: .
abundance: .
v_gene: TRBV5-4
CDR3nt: TGTGCCAGCAGCTTGGATTTGGGGGCAGGGGAGACCCAGTACTTC
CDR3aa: CASSLDLGAGETQYF

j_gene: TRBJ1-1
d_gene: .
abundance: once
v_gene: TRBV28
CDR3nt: TGTGCCAGCACCCCAGTCATGAACACTGAAGCTTTCTTT
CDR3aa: CASTPVMNTEAFF

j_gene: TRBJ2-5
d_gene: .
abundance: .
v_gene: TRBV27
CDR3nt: TGTGCCAGCAGTTTAAATAAGGAGGCCCAAGAGACCCAGTACTTC
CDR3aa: CASSLNKEAQETQYF

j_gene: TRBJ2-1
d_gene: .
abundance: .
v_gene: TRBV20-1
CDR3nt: TGCAGTGCTAAACTCTACAATGAGCAGTTCTTC
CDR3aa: CSAKLYNEQFF

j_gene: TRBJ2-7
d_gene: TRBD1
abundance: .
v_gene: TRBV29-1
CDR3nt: TGCAGCGTTAAGGGACAGGGGGCAGGGGAGCAGTACTTC
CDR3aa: CSVKGQGAGEQYF

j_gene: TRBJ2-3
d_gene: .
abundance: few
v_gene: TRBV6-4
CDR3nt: TGTGCCAGCAGTAGGAGTCCGGAGGATACGCAGTATTTT
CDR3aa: CASSRSPEDTQYF

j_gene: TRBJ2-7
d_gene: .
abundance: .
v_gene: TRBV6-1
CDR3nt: TGTGCCAGCAGTGAAGCGTCGGGCTCCTACGAGCAGTACTTC
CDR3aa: CASSEASGSYEQYF

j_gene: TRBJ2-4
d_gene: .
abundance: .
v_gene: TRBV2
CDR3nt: TGTGCCAGCAGTGTAGATTCGAACATTCAGTACTTC
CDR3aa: CASSVDSNIQYF

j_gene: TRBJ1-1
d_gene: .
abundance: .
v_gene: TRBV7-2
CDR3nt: TGTGCCAGCACGAGACTCGGGGTGAACACTGAAGCTTTCTTT
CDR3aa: CASTRLGVNTEAFF

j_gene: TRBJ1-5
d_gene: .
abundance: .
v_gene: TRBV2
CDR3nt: TGTGCCAGCAGGGGAGAAACAGTCCAGCCCCAGCATTTT
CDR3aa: CASRGETVQPQHF

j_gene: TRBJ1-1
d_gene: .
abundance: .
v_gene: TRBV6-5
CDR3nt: TGTGCCAGCAGTTACCGGAGTAAAGCTTTCTTT
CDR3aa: CASSYRSKAFF

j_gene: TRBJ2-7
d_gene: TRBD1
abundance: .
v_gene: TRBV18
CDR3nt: TGTGCCAGCTCACCGCAGGGGGTAGGGATCTACGAGCAGTACTTC
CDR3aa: CASSPQGVGIYEQYF

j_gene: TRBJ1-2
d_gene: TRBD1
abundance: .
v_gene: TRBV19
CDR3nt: TGTGCCAGCGCGATTACCGGGACAGTCGTAGGCTACACCTTC
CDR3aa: CASAITGTVVGYTF